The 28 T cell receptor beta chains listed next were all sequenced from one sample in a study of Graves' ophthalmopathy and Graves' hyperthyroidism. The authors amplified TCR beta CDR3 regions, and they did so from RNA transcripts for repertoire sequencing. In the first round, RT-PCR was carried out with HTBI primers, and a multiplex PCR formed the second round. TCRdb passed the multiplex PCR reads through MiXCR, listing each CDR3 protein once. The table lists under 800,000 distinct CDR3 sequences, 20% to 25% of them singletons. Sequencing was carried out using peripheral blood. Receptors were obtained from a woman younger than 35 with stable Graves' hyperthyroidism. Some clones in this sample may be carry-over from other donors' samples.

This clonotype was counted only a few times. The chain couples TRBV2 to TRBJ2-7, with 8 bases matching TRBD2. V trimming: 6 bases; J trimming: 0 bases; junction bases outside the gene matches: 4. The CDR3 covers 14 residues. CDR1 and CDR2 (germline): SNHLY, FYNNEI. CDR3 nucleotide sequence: TGTGCCAGCAGGACTAGCGCCCTCTCCTACGAGCAGTACTTC. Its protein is CASRTSALSYEQYF.

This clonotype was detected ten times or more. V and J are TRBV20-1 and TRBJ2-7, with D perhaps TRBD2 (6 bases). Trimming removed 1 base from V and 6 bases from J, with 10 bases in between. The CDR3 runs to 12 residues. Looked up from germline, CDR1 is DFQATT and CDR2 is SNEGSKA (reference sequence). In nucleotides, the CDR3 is TGCAGTGCTAGAGCCGTGGAGGGCGAGCAGTACTTC. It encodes CSARAVEGEQYF.

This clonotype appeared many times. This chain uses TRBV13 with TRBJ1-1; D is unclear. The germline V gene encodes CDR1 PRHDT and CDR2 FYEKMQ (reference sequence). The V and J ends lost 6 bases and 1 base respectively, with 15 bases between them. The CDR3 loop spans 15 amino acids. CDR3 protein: CASRGLSHKNTEAFF. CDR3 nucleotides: TGTGCCAGCAGGGGCCTCAGTCATAAGAACACTGAAGCTTTCTTT.

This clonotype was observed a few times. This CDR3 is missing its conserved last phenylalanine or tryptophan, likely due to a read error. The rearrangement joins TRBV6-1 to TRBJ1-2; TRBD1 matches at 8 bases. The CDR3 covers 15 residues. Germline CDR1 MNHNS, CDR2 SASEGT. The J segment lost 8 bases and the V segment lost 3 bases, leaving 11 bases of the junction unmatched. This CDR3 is CASSDPGQGAWGYTL. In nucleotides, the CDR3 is TGTGCCAGCAGTGACCCCGGACAGGGAGCGTGGGGCTACACCCTC.

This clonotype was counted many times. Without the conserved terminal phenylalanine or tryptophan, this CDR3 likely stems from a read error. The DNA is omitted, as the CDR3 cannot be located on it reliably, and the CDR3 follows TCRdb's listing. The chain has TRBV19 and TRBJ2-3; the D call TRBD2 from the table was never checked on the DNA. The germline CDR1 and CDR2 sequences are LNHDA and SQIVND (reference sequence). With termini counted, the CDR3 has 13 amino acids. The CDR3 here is CASNAGTSAIIHV.

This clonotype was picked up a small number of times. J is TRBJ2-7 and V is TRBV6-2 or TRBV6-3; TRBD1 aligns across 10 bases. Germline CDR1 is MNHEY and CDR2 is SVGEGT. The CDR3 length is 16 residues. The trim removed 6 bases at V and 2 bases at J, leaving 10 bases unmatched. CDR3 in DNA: TGTGCCAGCAGATACCACGGACAGGGGGACCCCTACGAGCAGTACTTC. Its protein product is CASRYHGQGDPYEQYF.

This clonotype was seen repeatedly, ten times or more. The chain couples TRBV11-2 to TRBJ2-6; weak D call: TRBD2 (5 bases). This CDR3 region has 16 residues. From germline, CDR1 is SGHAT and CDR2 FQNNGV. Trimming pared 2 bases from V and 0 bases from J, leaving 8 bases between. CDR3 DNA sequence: TGTGCCAGCAGCTTATATGGAGGCTCTGGGGCCAACGTCCTGACTTTC. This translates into CASSLYGGSGANVLTF.

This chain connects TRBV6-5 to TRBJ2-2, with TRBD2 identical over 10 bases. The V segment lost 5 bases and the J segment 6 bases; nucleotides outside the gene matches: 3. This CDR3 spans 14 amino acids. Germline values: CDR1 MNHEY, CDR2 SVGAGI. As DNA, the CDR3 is TGTGCCAGCAGTCAGCTAGCGGGAGCCGGGGAGCTGTTTTTT. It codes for CASSQLAGAGELFF.

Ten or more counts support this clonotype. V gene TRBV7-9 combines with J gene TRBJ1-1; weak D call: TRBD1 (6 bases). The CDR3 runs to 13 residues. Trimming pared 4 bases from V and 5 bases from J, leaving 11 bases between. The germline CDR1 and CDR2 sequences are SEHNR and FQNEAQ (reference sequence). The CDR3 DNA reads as TGTGCCAGCAGCTCCTTACAGGGAACTGAAGCTTTCTTT. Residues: CASSSLQGTEAFF.

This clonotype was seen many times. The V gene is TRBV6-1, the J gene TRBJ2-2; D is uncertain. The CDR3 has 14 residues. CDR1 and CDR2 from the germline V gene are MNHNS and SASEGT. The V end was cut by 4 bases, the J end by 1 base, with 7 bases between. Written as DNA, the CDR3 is TGTGCCAGCAGTGGGCAGCTGAACACCGGGGAGCTGTTTTTT. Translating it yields CASSGQLNTGELFF.

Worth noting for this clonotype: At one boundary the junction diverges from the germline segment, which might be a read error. CDR3 residues: CASSPRGRITGGLFF. The DNA of the CDR3 is TGTGCCAGCAGTCCCAGGGGGCGGATAACCGGGGGGCTGTTTTTT. The genes are TRBV6-1 and TRBJ2-2; TRBD1 matches at 8 bases. The CDR3 is 15 amino acids. Looked up from germline, CDR1 is MNHNS and CDR2 is SASEGT.

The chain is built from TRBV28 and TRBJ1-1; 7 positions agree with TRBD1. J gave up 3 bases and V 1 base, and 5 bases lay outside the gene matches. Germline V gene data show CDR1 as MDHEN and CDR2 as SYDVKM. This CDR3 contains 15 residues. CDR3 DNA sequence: TGTGCCAGCAGTTTATCTGGACAGGCTTACACTGAAGCTTTCTTT. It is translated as CASSLSGQAYTEAFF.

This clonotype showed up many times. In DNA, the CDR3 is TGCAGTGCGTATCCCGGGACAGCGAACACTGAAGCTTTCTTT. Translated: CSAYPGTANTEAFF. The chain recombines TRBV20-1 with TRBJ1-1; 7 positions match TRBD1. CDR1 and CDR2 from the germline V gene are DFQATT and SNEGSKA (reference sequence). With V trimmed by 6 bases and J by 1 base, 8 bases remained unmatched. The CDR3 sequence is 14 residues long.

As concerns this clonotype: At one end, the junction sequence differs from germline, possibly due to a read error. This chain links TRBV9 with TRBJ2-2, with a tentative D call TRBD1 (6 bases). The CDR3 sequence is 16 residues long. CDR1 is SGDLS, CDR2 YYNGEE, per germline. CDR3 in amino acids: CVSSVGQLANTGELFF. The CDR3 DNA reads TGTGTCAGCAGCGTAGGACAGTTGGCGAACACCGGGGAGCTGTTTTTT.

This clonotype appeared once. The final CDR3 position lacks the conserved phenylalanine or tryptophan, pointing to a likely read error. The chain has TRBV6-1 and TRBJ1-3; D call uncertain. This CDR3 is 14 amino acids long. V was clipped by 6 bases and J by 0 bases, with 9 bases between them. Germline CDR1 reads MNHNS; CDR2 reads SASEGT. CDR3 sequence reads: CASSRRFSGNTIYV. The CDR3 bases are TGTGCCAGCAGCCGCAGGTTCTCTGGAAACACCATATATGTT.

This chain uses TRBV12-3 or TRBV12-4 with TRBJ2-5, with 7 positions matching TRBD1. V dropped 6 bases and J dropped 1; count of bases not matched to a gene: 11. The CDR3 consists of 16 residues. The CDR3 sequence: CASSRGQVGSQETQYF. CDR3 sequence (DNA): TGTGCCAGCAGCCGCGGACAGGTCGGTTCCCAAGAGACCCAGTACTTC.

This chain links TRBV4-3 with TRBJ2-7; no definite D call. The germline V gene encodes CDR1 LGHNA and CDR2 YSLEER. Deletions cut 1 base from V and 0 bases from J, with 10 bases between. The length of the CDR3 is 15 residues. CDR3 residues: CASSQGPGPSYEQYF. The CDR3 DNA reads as TGCGCCAGCAGCCAAGGCCCAGGACCCTCCTACGAGCAGTACTTC.

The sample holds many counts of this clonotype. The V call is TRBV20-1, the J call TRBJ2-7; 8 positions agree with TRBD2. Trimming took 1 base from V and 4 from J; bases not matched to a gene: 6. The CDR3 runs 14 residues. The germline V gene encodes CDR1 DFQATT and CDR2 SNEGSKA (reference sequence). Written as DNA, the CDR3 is TGCAGTGCTAGAGGTCCTAGCGGGCCATACGAGCAGTACTTC. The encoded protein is CSARGPSGPYEQYF.

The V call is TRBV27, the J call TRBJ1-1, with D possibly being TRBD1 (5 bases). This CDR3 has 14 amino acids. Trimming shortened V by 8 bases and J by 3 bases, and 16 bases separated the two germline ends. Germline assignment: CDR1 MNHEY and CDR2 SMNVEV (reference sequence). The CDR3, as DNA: TGTGCCAGCGCCGTCGGGGGTGGGTACACTGAAGCTTTCTTT. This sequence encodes CASAVGGGYTEAFF.

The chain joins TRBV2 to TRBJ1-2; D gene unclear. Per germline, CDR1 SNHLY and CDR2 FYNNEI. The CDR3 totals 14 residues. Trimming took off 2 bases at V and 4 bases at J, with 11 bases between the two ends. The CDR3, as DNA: TGTGCCAGCAGTGAATTACGACGGTTCTATGGCTACACCTTC. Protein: CASSELRRFYGYTF.

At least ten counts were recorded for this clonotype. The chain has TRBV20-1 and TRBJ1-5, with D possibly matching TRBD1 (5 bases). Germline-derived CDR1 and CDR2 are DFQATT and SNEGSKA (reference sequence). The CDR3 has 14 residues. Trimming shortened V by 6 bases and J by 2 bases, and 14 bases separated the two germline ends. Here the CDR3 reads CSAPAGAGNQPQHF. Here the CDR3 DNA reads TGCAGTGCCCCAGCCGGGGCGGGCAATCAGCCCCAGCATTTT.

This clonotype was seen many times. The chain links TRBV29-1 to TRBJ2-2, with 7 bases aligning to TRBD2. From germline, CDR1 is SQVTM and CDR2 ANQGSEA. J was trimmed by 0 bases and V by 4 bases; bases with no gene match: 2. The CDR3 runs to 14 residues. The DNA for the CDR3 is TGCAGCGTTGGTGCGGGAGCGAACACCGGGGAGCTGTTTTTT. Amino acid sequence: CSVGAGANTGELFF.

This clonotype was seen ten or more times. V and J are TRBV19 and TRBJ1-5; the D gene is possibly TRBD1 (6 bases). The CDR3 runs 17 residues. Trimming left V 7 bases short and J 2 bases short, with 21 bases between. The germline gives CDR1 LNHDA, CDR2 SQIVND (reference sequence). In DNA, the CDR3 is TGTGCCAGTACCACTCGAGGGGGGGCGATCGGCAATCAGCCCCAGCATTTT. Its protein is CASTTRGGAIGNQPQHF.

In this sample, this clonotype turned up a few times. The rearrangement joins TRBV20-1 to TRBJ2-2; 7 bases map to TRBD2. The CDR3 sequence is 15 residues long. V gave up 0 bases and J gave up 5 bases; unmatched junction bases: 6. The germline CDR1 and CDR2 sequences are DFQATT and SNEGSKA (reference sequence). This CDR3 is CSARDAGVGTGELFF. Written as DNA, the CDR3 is TGCAGTGCTAGAGATGCGGGAGTGGGGACCGGGGAGCTGTTTTTT.

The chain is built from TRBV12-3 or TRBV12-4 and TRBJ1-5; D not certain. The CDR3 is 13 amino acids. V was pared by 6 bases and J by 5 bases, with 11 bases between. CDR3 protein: CASSPTSDQPQHF. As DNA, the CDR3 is TGTGCCAGCAGCCCGACAAGTGATCAGCCCCAGCATTTT.

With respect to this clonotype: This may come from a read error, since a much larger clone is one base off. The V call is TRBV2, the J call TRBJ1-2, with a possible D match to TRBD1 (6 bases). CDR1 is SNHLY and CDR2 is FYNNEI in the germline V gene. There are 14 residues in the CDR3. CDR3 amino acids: CASIPDSSNYGHTF. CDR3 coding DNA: TGTGCCAGCATTCCGGACAGCTCTAACTATGGCCACACCTTC.

CDR3 protein: CAWSLEAGNTIYF. The CDR3 DNA reads TGTGCCTGGAGTCTGGAGGCTGGAAACACCATATATTTT. The V gene is TRBV30, the J gene TRBJ1-3, with D uncertain. From germline, CDR1 is GTSNPN and CDR2 SVGIG (reference sequence). This CDR3 contains 13 residues. Deletions cut 2 bases from V and 2 bases from J, with 7 bases between.

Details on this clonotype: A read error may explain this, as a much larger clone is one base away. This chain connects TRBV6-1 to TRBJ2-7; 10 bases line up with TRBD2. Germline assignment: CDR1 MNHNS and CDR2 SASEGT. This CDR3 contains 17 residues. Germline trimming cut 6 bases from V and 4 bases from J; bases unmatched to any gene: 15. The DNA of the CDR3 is TGTGCCAGCAGCGTGCCAGCGGGGGGGCTCCCATTATACGAGCAGTACTTC. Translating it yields CASSVPAGGLPLYEQYF.